This passage covers 7 T cell receptor beta chains from one sample sequenced in a study of identical twins (dated by TCRdb to 2016 to 2017). Libraries came from 5' RACE. TCRdb lists the instrument as Illumina HiSeq 2000. Starting from the raw public reads, TCRdb applied fastp trimming at Q25, assembled clones with MiXCR and retained in-frame beta chains. Each record represents a unique CDR3 protein, reported with the most common genes and DNA among its rows. This sample lists about 530,000 distinct CDR3 sequences; 20% to 25% were detected once. The ten largest make up approximately 0.5% of the sample. Separately, the same data were catalogued under a study of yellow fever vaccine responses in identical twins.

Sequencing used CD4+ T cells sorted from blood. The receptors were gathered from a woman aged 18-29 years in good health.

This chain joins TRBV11-2 and TRBJ2-5; maybe TRBD2 (5 bases). The V gene's germline CDR1 is SGHAT and CDR2 FQNNGV. V was trimmed by 4 bases and J by 2 bases, leaving 11 bases between them. The CDR3 has 14 residues. CDR3 DNA sequence: TGTGCCAGCAGCTCCCAGGAGGAGCAAGAGACCCAGTACTTC. It is translated as CASSSQEEQETQYF.

This clonotype was observed a handful of times. The chain couples TRBV7-6 to TRBJ2-1; D is possibly TRBD2 (6 bases). Trimming cost V 5 bases and J 3 bases, with 14 bases left between them. This CDR3 spans 15 amino acids. Germline CDR1 and CDR2: SGHVS and FNYEAQ. CDR3 bases: TGTGCCAGCAGCCGATCGGGTAGCGGCTACAATGAGCAGTTCTTC. It translates to CASSRSGSGYNEQFF.

This rearrangement joins TRBV6-5 to TRBJ2-7, with 10 bases identical to TRBD2. The trim removed 4 bases at V and 4 bases at J, leaving 7 bases unmatched. CDR3 length: 15 residues. The V gene's germline CDR1 is MNHEY and CDR2 SVGAGI. The CDR3 DNA is TGTGCCAGCAGTTTTACGGGACTAGCGAGTTACGAGCAGTACTTC. Translating it yields CASSFTGLASYEQYF.

This chain uses TRBV11-2 with TRBJ2-1; the match to TRBD2 covers 12 bases. This CDR3 is built from 17 residues. With V trimmed by 0 bases and J by 7 bases, 7 bases remained unmatched. Germline V gene sequence: CDR1 SGHAT, CDR2 FQNNGV. CDR3 amino acids: CASSLDLSTSGRNEQFF. The CDR3 DNA follows: TGTGCCAGCAGCTTAGATCTGTCGACTAGCGGGAGAAATGAGCAGTTCTTC.

This clonotype was found a few times. This chain links TRBV11-2 with TRBJ2-1, with D perhaps TRBD1 (6 bases). Germline V gene sequence: CDR1 SGHAT, CDR2 FQNNGV. The CDR3 sequence is 15 residues long. Trimming shortened V by 6 bases and J by 0 bases, and 12 bases separated the two germline ends. CDR3 sequence: CASRATGSSYNEQFF. CDR3 coding DNA: TGTGCCAGCAGAGCAACAGGGAGCTCCTACAATGAGCAGTTCTTC.

This chain uses TRBV12-3 or TRBV12-4 with TRBJ2-3; no definite D call. V was clipped by 6 bases and J by 4 bases, with 8 bases between them. The CDR3 length is 12 residues. The CDR3 here is CASSRPADTQYF. The CDR3, as DNA: TGTGCCAGCAGCCGACCAGCAGATACGCAGTATTTT.

The table lists this clonotype with a few counts. The V and J genes are TRBV4-1 and TRBJ2-1, with 9 bases matching TRBD1. The germline V gene has CDR1 MGHRA and CDR2 YSYEKL. Unmatched junction bases numbered 17, after V lost 4 bases and J lost 4 bases. The CDR3 sequence is 19 residues long. CDR3 sequence (DNA): TGCGCCAGCAGCCTAAGTGGGGGAACCGGGACAGGGATGTACAATGAGCAGTTCTTC. Translation: CASSLSGGTGTGMYNEQFF.